The entry that follows covers one T cell receptor (beta chain) sequence. As yet, its antigen is unknown. The CDR3 has 14 residues. The V end lost 5 bases, the J end lost 10 bases, and 15 bases lay between the germline ends. CDR1 and CDR2 from the germline V gene are MNHEY and SVGAGI. The sample belongs to a study of OX40 agonist ivuxolimab in advanced cancers. Study findings and constraints: In the 0.1 to 3.0 mg/kg range, CD4+ and CD8+ blood T cells had expanded clonally by week 6. Clonal expansion among partial responders at 0.1-3.0 mg/kg ranked near the lowest.

TCRdb's table, derived via immunoSEQ multiplex PCR, lists solely in-frame clones and lacks some. Of 55,000 to 90,000 clones listed, 88% are singletons. The rearrangement links TRBV6-5 to TRBJ1-6; D may be TRBD1 (5 bases). The receptor comes from an adult with an advanced solid tumor such as melanoma, head and neck, liver or kidney cancer. The sequencing here drew on CD4+ or CD8+ T cells sorted from blood, taken in a trial of the OX40 agonist ivuxolimab. CDR3 nucleotide sequence: TGTGCCAGCAGTGAACGTCAGGGCCTATCACCCCTCCACTTT. Its protein is CASSERQGLSPLHF.